This is a list of T cell receptor beta chains from one sample in a study of blood T cell repertoires in COVID-19. Assay used: immunoSEQ multiplex PCR; TCRdb lists only in-frame clones, some missing. The profile shows over 200,000 clones, 80% to 85% of them singletons. Sequences were obtained from PBMCs or T cells enriched from blood (not recorded which). Receptors were obtained from a woman in her fifties or sixties with acute COVID-19. The conserved cysteine and the conserved F or W are not part of the CDR3 here.

v_gene	j_gene	CDR3aa
TRBV28	TRBJ2-7	ASAGTGDSYEQY
TRBV12-3/TRBV12-4	TRBJ2-5	ASTQSGTFQY
TRBV3-1/TRBV3-2	TRBJ2-3	ASSPTSGGATDTQY
TRBV18	TRBJ2-3	ASSGQGTDTQY
TRBV5-4	TRBJ1-2	ASSPPGTGAYGYT
TRBV6-5	TRBJ2-2	ASSYSGANTGELF
TRBV7-7	TRBJ2-5	ASSPGGGHNQETQY
TRBV11-3	TRBJ2-5	ASSFLLGETQY
TRBV4-2	TRBJ2-7	ASSQDLVASAMSEQY
TRBV5-1	TRBJ2-5	ASRGGLQETQY
TRBV5-6	TRBJ1-3	ASSPGSGNTIY
TRBV18	TRBJ1-4	ASSLNFGGLNEKLF